What follows is one T cell receptor (beta chain) and its context. The target antigen is unknown. The data are from a study of T cell repertoires in cytomegalovirus infection. The wider study: Shared public TCR beta signatures pointed to both CMV infection and a matching HLA type.

A single record per CDR3 protein comes from TCRdb applying MiXCR to the reads. The sample lists some 680,000 distinct CDR3 sequences; under 40% were seen once. Study-wide points: The ex vivo response was dominated by HLA-C-restricted CMV-specific TCR beta clonotypes. Accumulated public TCR beta family frequency recognized individuals carrying CMV together with the relevant HLA.

Looked up from germline, CDR1 is SGHDT and CDR2 is YYEEEE. Trimming took off 2 bases at V and 2 bases at J, with 11 bases between the two ends. The CDR3 extends over 15 amino acids. The specimen sequenced was PBMCs. This chain joins TRBV5-6 and TRBJ1-5; D gene unclear. This TCR came from a human donor in good health (CMV status not recorded). Some clones in this sample may be carry-over from other donors' samples. The CDR3 DNA sequence: TGTGCCAGCAGCTTCCGGGGAATGGGCAATCAGCCCCAGCATTTT. Translated, it gives CASSFRGMGNQPQHF.